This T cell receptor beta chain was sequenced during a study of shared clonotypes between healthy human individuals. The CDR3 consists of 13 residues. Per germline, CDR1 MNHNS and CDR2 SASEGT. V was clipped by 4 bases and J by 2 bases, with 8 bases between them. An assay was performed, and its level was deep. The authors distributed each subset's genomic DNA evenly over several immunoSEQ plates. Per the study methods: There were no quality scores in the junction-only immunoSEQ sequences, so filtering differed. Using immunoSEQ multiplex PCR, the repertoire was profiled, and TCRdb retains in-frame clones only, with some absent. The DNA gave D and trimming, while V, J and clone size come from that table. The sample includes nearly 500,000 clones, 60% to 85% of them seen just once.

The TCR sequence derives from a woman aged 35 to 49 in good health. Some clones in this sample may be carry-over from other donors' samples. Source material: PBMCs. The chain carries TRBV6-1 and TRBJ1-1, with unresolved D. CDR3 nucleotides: TGTGCCAGCAGTGTATCTGAAAACACTGAAGCTTTCTTT. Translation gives CASSVSENTEAFF.